The sequence of this TCR beta chain was determined in a study of blood T cell repertoires in COVID-19. On the study more broadly: PBMCs, B-cell-depleted T cells, or T cells were the source of the cDNA or gDNA that made up the material.

The CDR3 contains 14 residues. Germline V gives CDR1 MNHEY, CDR2 SVGAGI. Trimming at V came to 2 bases and at J to 5 bases, leaving 1 base not matched to a gene. This clone was detected once. Assay used: immunoSEQ multiplex PCR; TCRdb lists only in-frame clones, some missing. Here the sample spans under 350,000 clones, more than 85% being singletons. This TCR was recovered from a man younger than 35 with active or convalescent COVID-19. This chain uses TRBV6-5 with TRBJ1-4; 8 bases align to TRBD1. The sample was peripheral blood. CDR3 loop: CASSYGTGNEKLFF. Here the CDR3 DNA reads TGTGCCAGCAGTTACGGGACAGGCAATGAAAAACTGTTTTTT.